This T cell receptor beta chain was recovered during a study of human T cells and chemical hapten exposure. For the study at large: Chiefly female patients presented with alopecia areata, totalis or universalis.

The CDR3 totals 15 residues. Trimming took off 1 base at V and 2 bases at J, with 9 bases between the two ends. The germline gives CDR1 SGHTA, CDR2 FQGNSA. With regard to this clonotype: Antigen specificity is unknown.

Study observations and caveats: Given that the donors had alopecia, their immune response may differ from that seen in healthy people.

The study's library attached unique molecular identifiers to single cDNA molecules. TCRdb re-analysed the RACE reads in MiXCR, keeping a single row per CDR3 protein. The sample yields around 100,000 distinct CDR3 sequences, approximately 11% seen once. Stated time point: pre-sensitization, week 0. The treatment was: therapeutic diphenylcyclopropenone sensitization with weekly scalp DPC. The chain combines TRBV7-2 with TRBJ2-1; no firm D call. This TCR was sampled from a woman aged 60 to 75 with alopecia areata. Some clones in this sample may be carry-over from other donors' samples. The specimen was whole blood, collected in connection with sensitization to the hapten diphenylcyclopropenone (DPC). The CDR3, as DNA: TGTGCCAGCAGCTTAGGGGGTTGGACCTACAATGAGCAGTTCTTC. Protein: CASSLGGWTYNEQFF.